This T cell receptor beta chain was sequenced during a study of cytomegalovirus exposure and HLA in healthy donors. Looking at the study overall: Unique TCRs numbering approximately 80 million, obtained from HLA-typed donors, made up an early data release. General study findings and limits: Rarity characterized most TCR sequences, yet some public TCRs appeared in many donors. Analysis was carried out at a later point, and it linked a missense DCLRE1C variant to TCR beta V- and J-gene trimming. Across HLA loci, a later analysis found differing TCR association rates, with DRB1 most and HLA-C fewest.

In regard to this clone: Antigen unknown.

Amplification used 60 Vbeta primers and 13 Jbeta primers. TCRdb's copy holds only in-frame clones and misses some; the assay was immunoSEQ multiplex PCR. The sample contains some 270,000 clones, around nine tenths of which appear only once. Input material: PBMCs. The receptor was derived from a girl aged 2-10 years in good health and CMV-seronegative.

The CDR3 nucleotides are TGTGCCAGCAGCTTAGAGGGGGGTGGCTATGGCTACACCTTC. Protein sequence: CASSLEGGGYGYTF. V gene TRBV11-2 combines with J gene TRBJ1-2; possible D gene TRBD1, 5 bases. The V gene's germline CDR1 is SGHAT and CDR2 FQNNGV. CDR3 length: 14 amino acids. The V gene lost 0 bases and the J gene lost 4 bases, with 9 bases spanning the gap.